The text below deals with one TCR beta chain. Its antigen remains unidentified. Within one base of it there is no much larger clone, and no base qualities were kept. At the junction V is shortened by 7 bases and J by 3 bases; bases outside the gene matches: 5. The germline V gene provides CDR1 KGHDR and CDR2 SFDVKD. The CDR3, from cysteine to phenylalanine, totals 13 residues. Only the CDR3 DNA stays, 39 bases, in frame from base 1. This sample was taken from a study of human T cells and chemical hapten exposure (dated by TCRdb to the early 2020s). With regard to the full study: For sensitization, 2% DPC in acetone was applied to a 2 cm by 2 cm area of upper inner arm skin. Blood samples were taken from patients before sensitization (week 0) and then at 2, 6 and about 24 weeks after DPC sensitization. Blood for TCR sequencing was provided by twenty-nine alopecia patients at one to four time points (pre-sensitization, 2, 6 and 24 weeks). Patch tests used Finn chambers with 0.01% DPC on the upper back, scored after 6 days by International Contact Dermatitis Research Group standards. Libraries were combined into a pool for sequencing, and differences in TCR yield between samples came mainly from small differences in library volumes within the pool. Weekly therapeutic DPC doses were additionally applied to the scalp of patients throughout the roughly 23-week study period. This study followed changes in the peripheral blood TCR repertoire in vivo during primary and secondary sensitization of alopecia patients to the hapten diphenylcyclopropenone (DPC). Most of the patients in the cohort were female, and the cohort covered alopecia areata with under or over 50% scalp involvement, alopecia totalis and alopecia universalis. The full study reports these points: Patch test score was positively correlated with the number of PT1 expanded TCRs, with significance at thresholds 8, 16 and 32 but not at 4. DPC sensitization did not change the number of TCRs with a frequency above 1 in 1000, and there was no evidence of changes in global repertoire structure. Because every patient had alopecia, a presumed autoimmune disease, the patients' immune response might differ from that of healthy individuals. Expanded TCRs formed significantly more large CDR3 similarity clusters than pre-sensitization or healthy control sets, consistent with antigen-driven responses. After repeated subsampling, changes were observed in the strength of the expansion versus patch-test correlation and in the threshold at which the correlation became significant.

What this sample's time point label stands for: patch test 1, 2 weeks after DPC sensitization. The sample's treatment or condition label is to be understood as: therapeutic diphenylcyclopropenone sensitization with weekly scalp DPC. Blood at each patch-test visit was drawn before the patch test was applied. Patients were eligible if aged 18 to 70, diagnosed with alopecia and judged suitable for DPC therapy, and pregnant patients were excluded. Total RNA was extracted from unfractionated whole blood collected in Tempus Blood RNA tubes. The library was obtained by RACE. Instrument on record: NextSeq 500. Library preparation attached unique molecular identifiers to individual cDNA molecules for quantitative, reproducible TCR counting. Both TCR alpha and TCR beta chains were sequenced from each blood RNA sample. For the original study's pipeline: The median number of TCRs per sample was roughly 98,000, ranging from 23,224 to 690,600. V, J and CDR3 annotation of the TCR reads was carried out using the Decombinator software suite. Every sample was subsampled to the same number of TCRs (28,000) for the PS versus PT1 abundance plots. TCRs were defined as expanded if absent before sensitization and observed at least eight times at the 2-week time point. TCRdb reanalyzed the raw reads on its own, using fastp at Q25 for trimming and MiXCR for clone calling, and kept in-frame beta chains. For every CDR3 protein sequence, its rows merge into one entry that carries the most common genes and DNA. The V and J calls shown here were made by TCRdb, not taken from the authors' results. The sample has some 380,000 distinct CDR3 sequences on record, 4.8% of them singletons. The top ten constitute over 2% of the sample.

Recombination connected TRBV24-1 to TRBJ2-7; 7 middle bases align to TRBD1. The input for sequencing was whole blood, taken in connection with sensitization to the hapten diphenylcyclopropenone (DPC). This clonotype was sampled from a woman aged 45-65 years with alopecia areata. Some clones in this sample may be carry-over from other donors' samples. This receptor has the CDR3 CATSWDRNYEQYF. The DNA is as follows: TGTGCCACCAGCTGGGACAGAAACTACGAGCAGTACTTC.